This T cell receptor beta chain appears in the sequencing data of a study of blood T cell repertoires in COVID-19. Study details: The United States, Italy and Spain were the sources of the acute and convalescent COVID-19 samples. The cDNA or gDNA used as material had been derived from T cells, B-cell-depleted T cells, or PBMCs.

This clone was counted a single time. In the authors' workflow: For nucleated cells, counts were estimated from reference gene primer amplification. The data were produced by immunoSEQ multiplex PCR, yet TCRdb's version contains in-frame clones alone and is incomplete. V and J calls plus clone size are reproduced from that table; the DNA served to infer D and trimming. The sample has 250,000 to 300,000 clones; around 81% are singletons. This receptor was taken from a woman aged 60-75 years with active or convalescent COVID-19. The specimen was peripheral blood.

The CDR3 DNA follows: TGTGCCAGCAGTTGCGAGGGGCAGGCTCATGTCGAGGGGGTTCATCAGCCCCAGCATTTT. Translating gives CASSCEGQAHVEGVHQPQHF. The chain is built from TRBV6-7 and TRBJ1-5; a weak D match, TRBD1 (6 bases). TRBV6-7 is an ORF, and what it does is uncertain. CDR3 size: 20 residues. Trimming left V 4 bases short and J 5 bases short, with 30 bases between.